This TCR beta chain was retrieved from a study of regulatory T cells in long-lasting Graves disease. As to time point: newly diagnosed GD, antithyroid drugs for less than 3 months. The TCR library was made from RNA that had been extracted from PBMCs in TRIzol. American Thyroid Association guidelines defined Graves' disease diagnosis. Through Arm-PCR of CDR3 regions and iRepertoire HTBI primers, TCR beta libraries were built. TCRdb fed the multiplex PCR reads into MiXCR, producing one record per CDR3 protein. The sample yields 400,000 to 500,000 distinct CDR3 sequences, about 17% seen once. The V gene lost 5 bases and the J gene lost 11 bases, with 14 bases spanning the gap. Germline loops: CDR1 GTSNPN, CDR2 SVGIG (reference sequence). The CDR3 covers 11 residues. These data were likewise used in another study, on T cells in Graves' hyperthyroidism and ophthalmopathy.

This chain links TRBV30 with TRBJ2-3; D uncertain. Sequences were derived from peripheral blood mononuclear cells (PBMCs), sampled at new diagnosis, from a patient treated with antithyroid drugs. This TCR was recovered from a woman in her thirties with Graves disease. This CDR3 is CAWAADRKQYF. In nucleotides, the CDR3 is TGTGCCTGGGCGGCGGATAGGAAGCAGTATTTT.